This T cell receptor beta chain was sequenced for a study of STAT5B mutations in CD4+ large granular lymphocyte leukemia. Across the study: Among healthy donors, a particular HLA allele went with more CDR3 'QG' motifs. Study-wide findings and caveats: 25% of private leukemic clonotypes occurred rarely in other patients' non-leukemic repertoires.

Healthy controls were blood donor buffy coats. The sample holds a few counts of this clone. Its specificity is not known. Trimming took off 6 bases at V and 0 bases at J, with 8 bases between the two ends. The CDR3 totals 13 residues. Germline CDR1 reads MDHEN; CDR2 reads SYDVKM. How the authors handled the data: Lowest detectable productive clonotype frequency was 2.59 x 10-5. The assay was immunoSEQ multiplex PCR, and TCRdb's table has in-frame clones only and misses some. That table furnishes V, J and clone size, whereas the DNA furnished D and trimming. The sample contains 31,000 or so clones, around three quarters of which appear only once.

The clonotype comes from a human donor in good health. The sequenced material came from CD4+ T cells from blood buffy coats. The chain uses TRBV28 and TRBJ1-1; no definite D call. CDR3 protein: CASSPPLNTEAFF. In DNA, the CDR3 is TGTGCCAGCAGCCCGCCCTTGAACACTGAAGCTTTCTTT. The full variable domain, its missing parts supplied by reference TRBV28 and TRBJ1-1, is DVKVTQSSRYLVKRTGEKVFLECVQDMDHENMFWYRQDPGLGLRLIYFSYDVKMKEKGDIPEGYSVSREKKERFSLILESASTNQTSMYLCASSPPLNTEAFFGQGTRLTVV.